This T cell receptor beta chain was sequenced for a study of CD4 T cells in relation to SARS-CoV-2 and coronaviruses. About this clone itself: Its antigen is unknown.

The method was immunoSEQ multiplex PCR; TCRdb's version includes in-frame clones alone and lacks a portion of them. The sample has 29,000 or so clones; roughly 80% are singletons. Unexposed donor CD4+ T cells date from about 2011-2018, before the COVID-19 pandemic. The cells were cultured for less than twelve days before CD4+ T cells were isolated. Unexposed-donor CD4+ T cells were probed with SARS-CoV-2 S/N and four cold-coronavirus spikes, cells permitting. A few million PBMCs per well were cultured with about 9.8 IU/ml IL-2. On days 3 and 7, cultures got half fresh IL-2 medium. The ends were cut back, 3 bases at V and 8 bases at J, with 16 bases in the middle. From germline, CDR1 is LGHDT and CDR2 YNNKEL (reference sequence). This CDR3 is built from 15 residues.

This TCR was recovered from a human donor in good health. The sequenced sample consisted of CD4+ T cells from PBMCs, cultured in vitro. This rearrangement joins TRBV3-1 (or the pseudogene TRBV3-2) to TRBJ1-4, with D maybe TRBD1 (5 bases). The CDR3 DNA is TGTGCCAGCAGCCACCCTCGTGGGGCTGCGGAAAAACTGTTTTTT. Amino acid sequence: CASSHPRGAAEKLFF.